The 24 T cell receptor beta chains reported below all come from one sample, sequenced in a study of T cell responses to AZD1222 COVID-19 vaccine. Libraries were prepared by immunoSEQ multiplex PCR; TCRdb keeps only in-frame clonotypes and omits some of them. This table holds tens of thousands of clones, roughly 84% found once. This specimen consisted of peripheral blood, obtained on day 0 of AZD1222 vaccination. Source of these receptors: an adult in good health.

The chain combines TRBV6-1 with TRBJ1-2, with D perhaps TRBD1 (6 bases). V was cut by 2 bases and J by 7 bases, with 11 bases left in between. The CDR3 loop spans 13 amino acids. Looked up from germline, CDR1 is MNHNS and CDR2 is SASEGT. CDR3 DNA: TGTGCCAGCAGTGAATTTCAGGGGCCTGGCTACACCTTC. Amino acids: CASSEFQGPGYTF.

V is TRBV5-1 and J is TRBJ1-2, with D possibly matching TRBD1 (5 bases). Between the trimmed V and J ends, which lost 4 bases and 0 bases, there was a span of 10 bases. Germline V CDR1 and CDR2: SGHRS, YFSETQ. This CDR3 spans 14 amino acids. CDR3: CASSPGGSNYGYTF. The CDR3 bases are TGCGCCAGCAGCCCGGGGGGGTCTAACTATGGCTACACCTTC.

This rearrangement joins TRBV7-8 to TRBJ1-2; 10 bases are a match to TRBD1. Germline lookup yields CDR1 SGHVS and CDR2 FQNEAQ. The CDR3 has 18 amino acids. Losses at the gene ends were 0 bases for V and 2 bases for J; bases not matched to a gene: 9. CDR3 in DNA: TGTGCCAGCAGCTTAGCGCCCCGGACAGGGGGACGAAACTATGGCTACACCTTC. Protein sequence: CASSLAPRTGGRNYGYTF.

The chain recombines TRBV5-6 with TRBJ1-2; D possibly corresponds to TRBD1 (6 bases). The CDR3 sequence is 14 residues long. Trimming took off 3 bases at V and 4 bases at J, with 13 bases between the two ends. Germline CDR1 SGHDT, CDR2 YYEEEE. For the CDR3, the DNA is TGTGCCAGCAGCTCCACCGGGACACTCTATGGCTACACCTTC. Translation: CASSSTGTLYGYTF.

The chain is built from TRBV3-1 (or the pseudogene TRBV3-2) and TRBJ2-2; no reliable D call. From germline, CDR1 is LGHDT and CDR2 YNNKEL (reference sequence). This CDR3 has 15 residues. With 4 bases removed from V and 1 base from J, the gap between germline ends came to 10 bases. CDR3 bases: TGTGCCAGCAGCCCACCGGGTCAGAACACCGGGGAGCTGTTTTTT. Translated: CASSPPGQNTGELFF.

The V gene is TRBV6-2 or TRBV6-3, the J gene TRBJ1-2, with no clear D. This CDR3 has 14 amino acids. The V gene's germline CDR1 is MNHEY and CDR2 SVGEGT. Trimming left V 6 bases short and J 2 bases short, with 13 bases between. The CDR3 sequence is CASSGIGPNYGYTF. The CDR3 DNA sequence: TGTGCCAGCAGCGGTATAGGGCCAAACTATGGCTACACCTTC.

This chain links TRBV3-1 (or the pseudogene TRBV3-2) with TRBJ2-3; TRBD2 aligns across 14 bases. Trimming at V came to 4 bases and at J to 3 bases, leaving 3 bases not matched to a gene. The length of the CDR3 is 16 residues. Looked up from germline, CDR1 is LGHDT and CDR2 is YNNKEL (reference sequence). CDR3: CASSLWTSGRTDTQYF. CDR3 nucleotide sequence: TGTGCCAGCAGCCTCTGGACTAGCGGGAGGACAGATACGCAGTATTTT.

The chain uses TRBV6-5 and TRBJ2-7; 7 positions match TRBD2. The CDR3 loop spans 13 amino acids. The germline CDR1 and CDR2 sequences are MNHEY and SVGAGI. Trimming took 11 bases from V and 3 from J; bases not matched to a gene: 10. CDR3 loop: CAGSGGGDYEQYF. CDR3 in DNA: TGTGCCGGCTCGGGAGGAGGGGACTACGAGCAGTACTTC.

This clone has a count of ten or more. The gene calls are TRBV19 and TRBJ2-2; 11 nucleotides align to TRBD1. The CDR3 runs 14 residues. Per the germline V gene, CDR1 is LNHDA and CDR2 is SQIVND (reference sequence). V was pared by 7 bases and J by 6 bases, with 4 bases of the junction left unmatched. The CDR3 reads CASKPGQGAGELFF. CDR3 coding DNA: TGTGCCAGTAAGCCGGGACAGGGGGCCGGGGAGCTGTTTTTT.

This clone was counted only a few times. The V and J genes are TRBV7-2 and TRBJ1-1; the D gene is possibly TRBD1 (5 bases). The ends were cut back, 3 bases at V and 1 base at J, with 9 bases in the middle. CDR1 is SGHTA and CDR2 is FQGNSA in the germline V gene. This CDR3 has 14 amino acids. CDR3 loop: CASSLDQGNTEAFF. The CDR3 DNA sequence: TGTGCCAGCAGCTTGGACCAGGGGAACACTGAAGCTTTCTTT.

J is TRBJ1-6 and V is TRBV2; TRBD1 matches at 8 bases. CDR3 length: 15 amino acids. The germline V gene has CDR1 SNHLY and CDR2 FYNNEI. V lost 6 bases to trimming and J lost 9 bases; unmatched junction nucleotides: 10. DNA for the CDR3: TGTGCCAGCAGGGACAGGGTTGGTAGTGTTTCACCCCTCCACTTT. This encodes CASRDRVGSVSPLHF.

The V call is TRBV4-1, the J call TRBJ1-5; 12 bases agree with TRBD1. Looked up from germline, CDR1 is MGHRA and CDR2 is YSYEKL. The J segment lost 4 bases and the V segment lost 3 bases, leaving 4 bases of the junction unmatched. CDR3 size: 16 residues. The CDR3 coding sequence is TGCGCCAGCAGCCAGGGACAGGGGGCGGTAAATCAGCCCCAGCATTTT. This codes for CASSQGQGAVNQPQHF.

Concerning this clone itself: This specimen includes other DNA sequences encoding the same CDR3. The chain recombines TRBV9 with TRBJ2-1; no reliable D call. Germline V gene lookup returns CDR1 SGDLS and CDR2 YYNGEE. The CDR3 length is 11 residues. The V and J ends lost 2 bases and 8 bases respectively, with 5 bases between them. The CDR3 DNA reads TGTGCCAGCAGCGTCGGACATGAGCAGTTCTTC. Protein product: CASSVGHEQFF.

V usage is TRBV5-5 and J usage is TRBJ2-5, with D possibly being TRBD1 or TRBD2 (5 bases each). The germline CDR1 and CDR2 sequences are SGHKS and YYEKEE (reference sequence). The CDR3 runs to 14 residues. Trimming stripped 4 bases from V and 4 bases from J, with 14 bases between. The CDR3 here is CASSLASGRETQYF. CDR3 coding DNA: TGTGCCAGCAGCCTGGCCTCGGGGCGAGAGACCCAGTACTTC.

This CDR3 reads CASTWGEFTDTQYF. DNA for the CDR3: TGTGCCAGCACCTGGGGGGAATTCACAGATACGCAGTATTTT. The rearrangement uses TRBV7-9 and TRBJ2-3, with TRBD2 as a possible D gene (6 bases). The CDR3 runs to 14 residues. The V end was cut by 7 bases, the J end by 2 bases, with 13 bases between. Germline CDR1 and CDR2: SEHNR and FQNEAQ (reference sequence).

This clone was recorded a few times. V usage is TRBV19 and J usage is TRBJ2-1; 13 bases are shared with TRBD2. The CDR3 consists of 15 residues. V shed 5 bases, J shed 7 bases, and the junction held 5 bases outside the gene matches. In germline, CDR1 is LNHDA, CDR2 SQIVND (reference sequence). The CDR3 DNA reads as TGTGCCAGTAGTCCAGGACTAGCGGGAGCGAATGAGCAGTTCTTC. This translates into CASSPGLAGANEQFF.

This clone was observed a handful of times. This chain joins TRBV7-9 and TRBJ2-5, with TRBD2 identical over 12 bases. This CDR3 has 15 amino acids. CDR1 is SEHNR, CDR2 FQNEAQ, per germline (reference sequence). Trimming removed 5 bases from V and 4 bases from J; junction bases left unmatched: 5. CDR3 sequence: CASSLASGRGETQYF. Here the CDR3 DNA reads TGTGCCAGCAGCCTTGCTAGCGGGAGGGGAGAGACCCAGTACTTC.

This sequence joins TRBV28 and TRBJ1-2; the match to TRBD1 covers 7 bases. CDR3 length: 15 amino acids. Looked up from germline, CDR1 is MDHEN and CDR2 is SYDVKM. V shed 7 bases, J shed 4 bases, and the junction held 12 bases outside the gene matches. The CDR3 DNA reads as TGTGCCAGCACCCGTGGAGGGGGCGGCTCCTATGGCTACACCTTC. Its translation: CASTRGGGGSYGYTF.

This clone was detected only a few times. This chain uses TRBV27 with TRBJ1-5; TRBD1 might be the D (6 bases). Looked up from germline, CDR1 is MNHEY and CDR2 is SMNVEV (reference sequence). This CDR3 is 16 amino acids long. Trimming removed 2 bases at V and 2 bases at J, with 13 bases between. DNA for the CDR3: TGTGCCAGCAGTTTAAATCCGGCAGGGGGCAATCAGCCCCAGCATTTT. This encodes CASSLNPAGGNQPQHF.

The chain recombines TRBV5-1 with TRBJ1-1; unclear D gene. The V gene lost 0 bases and the J gene lost 4 bases, with 10 bases spanning the gap. This CDR3 has 14 amino acids. Germline values: CDR1 SGHRS, CDR2 YFSETQ. The chain's CDR3 is CASSLGVSPTEAFF. In nucleotides, the CDR3 is TGCGCCAGCAGCTTGGGGGTTTCTCCCACTGAAGCTTTCTTT.

The chain uses TRBV6-1 and TRBJ1-5; the D gene is possibly TRBD1 (6 bases). Trimming cost V 4 bases and J 2 bases, with 18 bases left between them. The CDR3 totals 17 residues. Germline-derived CDR1 and CDR2 are MNHNS and SASEGT. CDR3 sequence (DNA): TGTGCCAGCAGTGGAATGTGGAACAGGGTCGGCAATCAGCCCCAGCATTTT. It codes for CASSGMWNRVGNQPQHF.

This clone appeared a single time. Written as DNA, the CDR3 is TGCAGCGTCCAGACGGGAAGTGAGCAGTACTTC. Translated, it gives CSVQTGSEQYF. The chain combines TRBV29-1 with TRBJ2-7, with D possibly matching TRBD2 (5 bases). Germline V gene lookup returns CDR1 SQVTM and CDR2 ANQGSEA. This CDR3 comprises 11 residues. Trimming left V 6 bases short and J 7 bases short, with 13 bases between.

V is TRBV6-5 and J is TRBJ1-6; TRBD1 matches 8 bases. The J segment lost 7 bases and the V segment lost 4 bases, leaving 6 bases of the junction unmatched. This CDR3 region has 15 residues. Germline-derived CDR1 and CDR2 are MNHEY and SVGAGI. The CDR3 reads CASSWARQGNSPLHF. The CDR3 DNA follows: TGTGCCAGCAGTTGGGCGCGACAGGGGAATTCACCCCTCCACTTT.

The chain uses TRBV30 and TRBJ1-2; 12 nucleotides match TRBD1. CDR3 length: 13 amino acids. Germline V gives CDR1 GTSNPN, CDR2 SVGIG (reference sequence). The CDR3 DNA follows: TGTATGGGACAGGGGGCCCCTAACTATGGCTACACCTTC. It encodes CMGQGAPNYGYTF.